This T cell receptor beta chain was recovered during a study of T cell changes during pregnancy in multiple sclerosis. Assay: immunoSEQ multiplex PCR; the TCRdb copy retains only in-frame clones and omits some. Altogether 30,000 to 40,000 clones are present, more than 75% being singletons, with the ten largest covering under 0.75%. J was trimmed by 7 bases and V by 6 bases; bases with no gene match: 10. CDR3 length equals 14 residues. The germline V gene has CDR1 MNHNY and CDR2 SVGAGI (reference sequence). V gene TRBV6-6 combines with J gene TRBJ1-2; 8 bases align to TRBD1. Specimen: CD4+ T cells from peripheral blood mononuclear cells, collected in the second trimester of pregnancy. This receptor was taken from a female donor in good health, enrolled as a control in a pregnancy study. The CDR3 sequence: CASRQTGAEGGYTF. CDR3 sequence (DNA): TGTGCCAGCAGACAGACAGGGGCGGAGGGTGGCTACACCTTC.